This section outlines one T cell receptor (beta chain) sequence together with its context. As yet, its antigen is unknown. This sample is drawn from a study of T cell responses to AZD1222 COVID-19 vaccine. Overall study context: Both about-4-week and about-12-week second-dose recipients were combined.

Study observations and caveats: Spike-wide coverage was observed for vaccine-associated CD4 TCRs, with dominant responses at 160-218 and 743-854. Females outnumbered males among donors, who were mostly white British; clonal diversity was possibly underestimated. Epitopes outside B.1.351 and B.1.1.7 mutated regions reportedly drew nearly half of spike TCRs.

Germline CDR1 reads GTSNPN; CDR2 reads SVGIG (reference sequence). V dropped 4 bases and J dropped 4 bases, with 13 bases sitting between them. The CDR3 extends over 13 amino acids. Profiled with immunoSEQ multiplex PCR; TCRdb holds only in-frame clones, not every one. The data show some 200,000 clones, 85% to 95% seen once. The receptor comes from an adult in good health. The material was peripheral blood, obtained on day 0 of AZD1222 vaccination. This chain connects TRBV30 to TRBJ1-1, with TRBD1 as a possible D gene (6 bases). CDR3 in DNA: TGTGCCTGGATACCGGGGGCGGTCACTGAAGCTTTCTTT. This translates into CAWIPGAVTEAFF. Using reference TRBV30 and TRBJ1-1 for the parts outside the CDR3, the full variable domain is SQTIHQWPATLVQPVGSPLSLECTVEGTSNPNLYWYRQAAGRGLQLLFYSVGIGQISSEVPQNLSASRPQDRQFILSSKKLLLSDSGFYLCAWIPGAVTEAFFGQGTRLTVV.